The 31 T cell receptor beta chains below come from one sample, sequenced in a study of blood T cells in healthy people across ages (dated by TCRdb to between 2015 and 2017). Library prep was done by 5' RACE. The sequencer listed for this sample is Illumina HiSeq 2500. A second PCR of about 7 to 12 cycles was run with a J-beta primer mix and a sample-barcoded 5' primer. TCRdb reprocessing: public reads trimmed at Q25 with fastp, clones called with MiXCR, in-frame beta chains kept. Rows merge per CDR3 protein into single entries with the most common DNA and genes. This sample has fewer than 900,000 distinct CDR3 sequences in its table, and more than 40% of those were observed once. The top ten hold around a third of the sample. Sequencing used blood. These receptors all stem from a woman aged 55-69 years in good health.

A remark on this clonotype: Since a much larger clone is just one base distant, this may be a read error. The chain joins TRBV3-1 to TRBJ2-7; perhaps TRBD2 as D (5 bases). CDR1 and CDR2 (germline): LGHDT, YNNKEL (reference sequence). This CDR3 region has 13 residues. V was cut by 8 bases and J by 1 base, with 12 bases left in between. The CDR3 sequence: CASDYLGSYEQYF. The CDR3 DNA reads as TGTGCCAGCGACTACCTAGGTTCCTACGAGCAGTACTTC.

This clonotype has a count of ten or more. The genes are TRBV30 and TRBJ2-3; D is undetermined. Germline CDR1 GTSNPN, CDR2 SVGIG (reference sequence). Trimming left V 0 bases short and J 5 bases short, with 9 bases between. CDR3 length equals 13 residues. The CDR3 DNA is TGTGCCTGGAGTGTAAGAGTGGGAGATACGCAGTATTTT. It specifies CAWSVRVGDTQYF.

This CDR3 reads CAISEQGAGYGYTF. The DNA for the CDR3 is TGTGCCATCAGTGAGCAGGGGGCCGGCTATGGCTACACCTTC. The chain carries TRBV10-3 and TRBJ1-2, with 8 positions matching TRBD1. Trimming removed 2 bases from V and 4 bases from J; junction bases left unmatched: 3. The CDR3 has 14 amino acids. Germline-derived CDR1 and CDR2 are ENHRY and SYGVKD.

The gene calls are TRBV11-2 and TRBJ2-1; 12 bases map to TRBD2. The DNA matches TRBJ2-7 better at its end, which makes the J call doubtful. Germline V CDR1 and CDR2: SGHAT, FQNNGV. CDR3 length: 15 residues. The CDR3 region is CASSSLAGGAGEQYF. Here the CDR3 DNA reads TGTGCCAGCAGCTCCCTAGCGGGAGGGGCGGGAGAGCAGTACTTC.

The chain is built from TRBV12-3 or TRBV12-4 and TRBJ1-2; 9 bases line up with TRBD1. Trimming cost V 6 bases and J 4 bases; bases outside gene matches: 9. The CDR3 is 15 residues long. As DNA, the CDR3 is TGTGCCAGCAGCCTTACAGGGGGCGCAGGCTATGGCTACACCTTC. Amino acids: CASSLTGGAGYGYTF.

The rearrangement links TRBV7-9 to TRBJ2-7; 11 bases are shared with TRBD1. The CDR3 runs 13 residues. The trim removed 7 bases at V and 6 bases at J, leaving 5 bases unmatched. Germline V gene sequence: CDR1 SEHNR, CDR2 FQNEAQ (reference sequence). The CDR3 bases are TGTGCCAGCAACCGGGACAGGGGGTTCGAGCAGTACTTC. Its translation: CASNRDRGFEQYF.

This clonotype was detected only a few times. V usage is TRBV28 and J usage is TRBJ1-4; TRBD1 aligns across 8 bases. Germline CDR1 MDHEN, CDR2 SYDVKM. Unmatched junction bases numbered 6, after V lost 7 bases and J lost 5 bases. This CDR3 region has 14 residues. The CDR3 DNA is TGTGCCAGCACGAATCGACAGGGGAATGAAAAACTGTTTTTT. Amino acids: CASTNRQGNEKLFF.

This clonotype was seen just once. The chain couples TRBV18 to TRBJ1-2; D gene uncertain. Germline V gene data show CDR1 as KGHSH and CDR2 as LQKENI. The V gene lost 5 bases and the J gene lost 5 bases, with 12 bases spanning the gap. The CDR3 covers 13 residues. The CDR3 sequence: CASSDGREYGYTF. The CDR3, as DNA: TGTGCCAGCTCAGATGGCAGAGAGTATGGCTACACCTTC.

In its sample, this clonotype was seen once. V gene TRBV6-6 combines with J gene TRBJ2-3; TRBD2 matches 9 bases. CDR3 length: 15 residues. Germline V gene lookup returns CDR1 MNHNY and CDR2 SVGAGI (reference sequence). The junction had 10 bases not matched to a gene; V was cut back by 6 bases and J by 6 bases. The CDR3 DNA follows: TGTGCCAGCAGGCATAGCGGGAGAGGGACGGATACGCAGTATTTT. This sequence encodes CASRHSGRGTDTQYF.

The V gene is TRBV20-1, the J gene TRBJ2-5, with a possible D match to TRBD2 (6 bases). V was pared by 5 bases and J by 4 bases, with 17 bases between. Germline V CDR1 and CDR2: DFQATT, SNEGSKA (reference sequence). The CDR3 sequence is 14 residues long. CDR3 coding DNA: TGCAGTGCTCCCGGGAGAGACACCGGAGAGACCCAGTACTTC. This gives the protein CSAPGRDTGETQYF.

CDR3 DNA: TGTGCCAGCAGCCGTCCCGCCCTAGCGGGGTCCGATACGCAGTATTTT. Its protein is CASSRPALAGSDTQYF. The chain combines TRBV9 with TRBJ2-3; 9 nucleotides match TRBD2. From germline, CDR1 is SGDLS and CDR2 YYNGEE. The CDR3 is 16 residues long. Losses at the gene ends were 4 bases for V and 6 bases for J; bases not matched to a gene: 12.

This chain connects TRBV9 to TRBJ2-4; TRBD2 aligns across 7 bases. The CDR3 spans 16 residues. Germline V gene lookup returns CDR1 SGDLS and CDR2 YYNGEE. The junction had 3 bases not matched to a gene; V was cut back by 0 bases and J by 0 bases. The CDR3 coding sequence is TGTGCCAGCAGCGTAGCTGGGGGGGTAGCCAAAAACATTCAGTACTTC. Encoded protein: CASSVAGGVAKNIQYF.

This clonotype was counted at least ten times. This chain links TRBV20-1 with TRBJ2-7, with D unresolved. The V gene lost 6 bases and the J gene lost 5 bases, with 26 bases spanning the gap. CDR1 DFQATT and CDR2 SNEGSKA come from the germline V gene (reference sequence). CDR3 size: 16 residues. CDR3 nucleotides: TGCAGTGCAGGGTCCCACCCTGATCGCCTCTCGGACGAGCAGTACTTC. Residues: CSAGSHPDRLSDEQYF.

This clonotype was observed a few times. The chain links TRBV5-1 to TRBJ2-7; TRBD2 matches at 7 bases. The length of the CDR3 is 14 residues. V gave up 2 bases and J gave up 3 bases; unmatched junction bases: 5. CDR1 is SGHRS, CDR2 YFSETQ, per germline. This CDR3 reads CASSFGTIDYEQYF. CDR3 sequence (DNA): TGCGCCAGCAGCTTCGGGACTATCGACTACGAGCAGTACTTC.

This clonotype was seen a few times. One junction end does not reproduce the germline sequence, and a read error may be involved. The chain recombines TRBV12-3 or TRBV12-4 with TRBJ1-6, with D perhaps TRBD1 (6 bases). The CDR3 consists of 15 residues. Here the CDR3 reads CASTLGDRFNSPLHF. CDR3 in DNA: TGTGCCAGCACTTTAGGCGACAGGTTTAATTCACCCCTCCACTTT.

The J gene is TRBJ1-6, the V gene TRBV20-1; 8 positions agree with TRBD1. Trimming cost V 0 bases and J 9 bases; bases outside gene matches: 10. The CDR3 sequence is 16 residues long. From germline, CDR1 is DFQATT and CDR2 SNEGSKA (reference sequence). The CDR3, as DNA: TGCAGTGCTAGAGATCGCCAGGGGGCAATTAGTTCACCCCTCCACTTT. This translates into CSARDRQGAISSPLHF.

The chain has TRBV20-1 and TRBJ1-4; TRBD1 is a possible D gene (6 bases). The CDR3 sequence is 16 residues long. Trimming removed 5 bases from V and 0 bases from J, with 16 bases in between. The germline CDR1 and CDR2 sequences are DFQATT and SNEGSKA (reference sequence). The CDR3 region is CSAEDSLSSTNEKLFF. The CDR3 nucleotides read TGCAGTGCTGAGGACAGTCTTAGCTCAACTAATGAAAAACTGTTTTTT.

This chain joins TRBV5-1 and TRBJ2-1; the match to TRBD1 covers 7 bases. This CDR3 has 15 residues. V lost 4 bases and J lost 7; bases outside the gene matches: 11. Germline CDR1 SGHRS, CDR2 YFSETQ. CDR3 sequence (DNA): TGCGCCAGCAGCACGGGACAGAATTACGTTAATGAGCAGTTCTTC. Encoded protein: CASSTGQNYVNEQFF.

This rearrangement joins TRBV4-3 to TRBJ2-4, with 8 bases aligning to TRBD2. The germline V gene has CDR1 LGHNA and CDR2 YSLEER. With V trimmed by 4 bases and J by 0 bases, 11 bases remained unmatched. The CDR3 spans 18 residues. CDR3 sequence (DNA): TGCGCCAGCAGCCTCGTGACTAGCGCCCAGAGAGCCAAAAACATTCAGTACTTC. Residues: CASSLVTSAQRAKNIQYF.

This clonotype was seen more than once but under ten times. The J gene is TRBJ2-1, the V gene TRBV20-1; TRBD2 agrees at 9 bases. The CDR3 extends over 15 amino acids. Germline CDR1 reads DFQATT; CDR2 reads SNEGSKA (reference sequence). J lost 7 bases, V lost 1 base, and 8 bases had no gene match. CDR3 amino acids: CSARVTSGPGNEQFF. CDR3 coding DNA: TGCAGTGCTAGAGTAACTAGCGGGCCCGGAAATGAGCAGTTCTTC.

This chain connects TRBV6-2 or TRBV6-3 to TRBJ2-1, with D unresolved. The CDR3 loop spans 15 amino acids. The V gene lost 2 bases and the J gene lost 3 bases, with 11 bases spanning the gap. The germline V gene encodes CDR1 MNHEY and CDR2 SVGEGT. The DNA for the CDR3 is TGTGCCAGCAGTTACCCAGGAGAAGTCTACAATGAGCAGTTCTTC. It yields the protein CASSYPGEVYNEQFF.

The chain joins TRBV20-1 to TRBJ2-1, with D maybe TRBD2 (5 bases). The V end was cut by 3 bases, the J end by 2 bases, with 11 bases between. CDR1 and CDR2 (germline): DFQATT, SNEGSKA (reference sequence). The CDR3 loop spans 14 amino acids. The CDR3 DNA follows: TGCAGTGCTAGCCTAGCTAGTGCCTACAATGAGCAGTTCTTC. Its translation is CSASLASAYNEQFF.

This clonotype was picked up a small number of times. This rearrangement joins TRBV18 to TRBJ2-5, with 10 bases fitting TRBD1. The assigned J gene may be wrong: the sequence end matches TRBJ2-7 better. This CDR3 contains 18 residues. Germline values: CDR1 KGHSH, CDR2 LQKENI. The CDR3 DNA reads as TGTGCCAGCTCACCCCCGGGACAGGGGATCCTAAGGACTAACGAGCAGTACTTC. The encoded protein is CASSPPGQGILRTNEQYF.

This chain links TRBV7-2 with TRBJ1-6; possibly TRBD1 for D (6 bases). Germline V gene sequence: CDR1 SGHTA, CDR2 FQGNSA. V was pared by 5 bases and J by 9 bases, with 20 bases between. This CDR3 comprises 16 residues. Here the CDR3 DNA reads TGTGCCAGCAGCCAAGCGGGGGGCAGGAGGGGTTCACCCCTCCACTTT. Amino acids: CASSQAGGRRGSPLHF.

The rearrangement uses TRBV12-3 or TRBV12-4 and TRBJ2-3; D not certain. The CDR3 runs to 15 residues. V lost 2 bases, J lost 2 bases, and 11 bases lay in between. The CDR3 DNA reads TGTGCCAGCAGTTTATCCGCCACAAACACAGATACGCAGTATTTT. It codes for CASSLSATNTDTQYF.

The V and J genes are TRBV6-2 or TRBV6-3 and TRBJ1-5, with TRBD1 matching over 9 bases. Germline loops: CDR1 MNHEY, CDR2 SVGEGT. The CDR3 runs 16 residues. The ends lost 3 bases at V and 0 bases at J; junction bases unmatched: 3. This chain's CDR3 is CASSYGTGTSNQPQHF. Written as DNA, the CDR3 is TGTGCCAGCAGTTATGGGACAGGGACTAGCAATCAGCCCCAGCATTTT.

This rearrangement joins TRBV29-1 to TRBJ2-1; D is unclear. This CDR3 region has 11 residues. Between the trimmed V and J ends, which lost 4 bases and 10 bases, there was a span of 11 bases. Germline V CDR1 and CDR2: SQVTM, ANQGSEA. Here the CDR3 DNA reads TGCAGCGTTGGACCAAACCTCGAGCAGTTCTTC. This encodes CSVGPNLEQFF.

This clonotype has just a few counts. The rearrangement joins TRBV27 to TRBJ2-5; D perhaps matches TRBD2 (5 bases). The germline V and J ends were trimmed by 2 bases and 6 bases, with 16 bases remaining between them. This CDR3 region has 15 residues. CDR1 MNHEY and CDR2 SMNVEV come from the germline V gene (reference sequence). CDR3 loop: CASSLGVSSSQTQYF. In DNA form, the CDR3 reads TGTGCCAGCAGTTTAGGGGTCTCTAGCTCGCAGACCCAGTACTTC.

This clonotype was found once. This chain connects TRBV11-2 to TRBJ2-5; 8 bases are a match to TRBD1. The DNA end lines up better with TRBJ2-7; the J call may be wrong. CDR3 size: 16 residues. The germline CDR1 and CDR2 sequences are SGHAT and FQNNGV. The CDR3 loop reads CASSLGRQGSGYEQYF. The DNA for the CDR3 is TGTGCCAGCAGCTTAGGAAGACAGGGGTCTGGCTACGAGCAGTACTTC.

This clonotype has only one observation. This chain links TRBV6-2 or TRBV6-3 with TRBJ2-7; 10 bases agree with TRBD2. J lost 5 bases, V lost 5 bases, and 6 bases had no gene match. There are 14 residues in the CDR3. The germline V gene has CDR1 MNHEY and CDR2 SVGEGT. The CDR3 loop reads CASSLAGVLHEQYF. The CDR3, as DNA: TGTGCCAGCAGTCTAGCGGGAGTCCTGCACGAGCAGTACTTC.

This clonotype appeared a few times. V and J are TRBV29-1 and TRBJ2-1; D might be TRBD2 (6 bases). Trimming shortened V by 5 bases and J by 2 bases, and 16 bases separated the two germline ends. CDR1 is SQVTM and CDR2 is ANQGSEA in the germline V gene. This CDR3 has 15 amino acids. The CDR3 nucleotides are TGCAGCGTTCGGGGGTCTAGCGAAACCTACAATGAGCAGTTCTTC. It specifies CSVRGSSETYNEQFF.